These T cell receptor beta chains were read from a single sample in a study of shared clonotypes between healthy human individuals. TCRdb's copy holds only in-frame clones and misses some; the assay was immunoSEQ multiplex PCR. The table lists some 2.1 million clones, 90% to 95% of them singletons. The sample comprised naive CD8+ T cells from PBMCs. The receptors shown here come from a young man in good health. Some clones in this sample may be carry-over from other donors' samples. The CDR3 runs from the conserved cysteine through the conserved F or W. Fields, in order: J gene, D gene, clone size, V gene, CDR3 protein, CDR3 DNA. A D gene is named only where the DNA matches it firmly. A clone size is listed for some rows: how often the clone was seen (once, few, many), or a class if it is expanded.

>TRBJ2-7|NA|NA|TRBV28
CASSFRGYPSYEQYF
TGTGCCAGCAGTTTCAGGGGCTACCCCTCCTACGAGCAGTACTTC
>TRBJ2-7|NA|NA|TRBV7-8
CASSGNVPSYEQYF
TGTGCCAGCAGCGGAAACGTGCCCTCCTACGAGCAGTACTTC
>TRBJ2-7|TRBD1|NA|TRBV7-7
CASSKKTGNYEQYF
TGTGCCAGCAGCAAAAAGACAGGGAACTACGAGCAGTACTTC
>TRBJ1-2|NA|NA|TRBV28
CASSLSPPFYGYTF
TGTGCCAGCAGTTTATCCCCCCCCTTCTATGGCTACACCTTC
>TRBJ2-7|NA|once|TRBV27
CASSLQVRGPYEQYF
TGTGCCAGCAGTTTACAAGTAAGGGGCCCCTACGAGCAGTACTTC
>TRBJ2-7|TRBD2|NA|TRBV29-1
CSVAGEGLYEQYF
TGCAGCGTTGCGGGGGAGGGGTTATACGAGCAGTACTTC
>TRBJ2-7|TRBD1|NA|TRBV11-2
CASSLEPGQGTYEQYF
TGTGCCAGCAGCTTAGAACCGGGACAGGGCACCTACGAGCAGTACTTC
>TRBJ2-7|NA|NA|TRBV5-1
CASSLRSYEQYF
TGCGCCAGCAGCTTGAGGAGTTACGAGCAGTACTTC
>TRBJ2-7|TRBD1|NA|TRBV27
CASRGTGVLYEQYF
TGTGCCAGCAGGGGGACAGGGGTACTCTACGAGCAGTACTTC
>TRBJ2-7|NA|NA|TRBV27
CASSLGRGDEQYF
TGTGCCAGCAGTTTGGGGCGAGGGGACGAGCAGTACTTC
>TRBJ2-1|TRBD2|NA|TRBV7-9
CASSSEGLARYEQFF
TGTGCCAGCAGCTCAGAAGGACTAGCGAGGTATGAGCAGTTCTTC
>TRBJ2-7|TRBD1|NA|TRBV27
CASRPGTASYEQYF
TGTGCCAGCAGACCAGGGACAGCCTCCTACGAGCAGTACTTC
>TRBJ2-1|NA|NA|TRBV27
CASSSFPKFSYNEQFF
TGTGCCAGCAGTTCCTTTCCTAAATTCTCCTACAATGAGCAGTTCTTC
>TRBJ2-2|NA|once|TRBV19
CAAGGAASDSGELFF
TGTGCCGCAGGGGGAGCGGCTAGCGATTCCGGGGAGCTGTTTTTT
>TRBJ1-5|TRBD1|NA|TRBV28
CASSQSPGQGRRQPQHF
TGTGCCAGCAGCCAATCCCCTGGACAGGGGCGTAGGCAGCCCCAGCATTTT
>TRBJ2-1|TRBD1|NA|TRBV13
CASSLDRGPYNEQFF
TGTGCCAGCAGCCTTGACAGGGGCCCCTACAATGAGCAGTTCTTC
>TRBJ2-7|NA|NA|TRBV27
CASSLLGVSPYEQYF
TGTGCCAGCAGTTTATTGGGGGTTTCCCCCTACGAGCAGTACTTC
>TRBJ2-3|NA|NA|TRBV7-9
CASSPTPRSSTDTQYF
TGTGCCAGCAGCCCCACCCCCCGATCCAGCACAGATACGCAGTATTTT
>TRBJ2-5|NA|NA|TRBV7-9
CASNDPSGGQTQYF
TGTGCCAGCAATGATCCCTCCGGGGGGCAGACCCAGTACTTC
>TRBJ2-2|TRBD1|NA|TRBV6-1
CASSDPGGRTGELFF
TGTGCCAGCAGTGACCCAGGGGGCCGGACCGGGGAGCTGTTTTTT
>TRBJ1-1|NA|NA|TRBV7-9
CASSSPRNTEAFF
TGTGCCAGCAGCTCCCCAAGGAACACTGAAGCTTTCTTT
>TRBJ2-1|TRBD2|NA|TRBV30
CAWGNRLAGGLYTYNEQFF
TGTGCCTGGGGGAACCGACTAGCGGGAGGGCTATACACCTACAATGAGCAGTTCTTC
>TRBJ2-1|TRBD2|NA|TRBV9
CASSVASGRAHEQFF
TGTGCCAGCAGCGTAGCGAGCGGGAGGGCCCATGAGCAGTTCTTC
>TRBJ2-3|NA|NA|TRBV5-6
CASSFLLQNTQYF
TGTGCCAGCAGCTTCTTACTGCAAAATACGCAGTATTTT
>TRBJ2-7|TRBD1|NA|TRBV11-1
CASSYRDRANEQYF
TGTGCCAGCAGCTACCGGGACAGGGCCAACGAGCAGTACTTC
>TRBJ2-2|NA|NA|TRBV7-9
CASALTDSSTGELFF
TGTGCCAGCGCTCTAACAGATTCGAGCACCGGGGAGCTGTTTTTT
>TRBJ1-1|NA|NA|TRBV27
CASSTLPGQNTEAFF
TGTGCCAGCAGTACTCTACCGGGACAGAACACTGAAGCTTTCTTT
>TRBJ2-1|TRBD1|NA|TRBV9
CASSTWTGTGYNEQFF
TGTGCCAGCAGCACTTGGACAGGGACCGGTTACAATGAGCAGTTCTTC
>TRBJ1-1|NA|few|TRBV19
CASSSQGNTEAFF
TGTGCCAGTAGTAGTCAGGGAAACACTGAAGCTTTCTTT
>TRBJ1-4|NA|NA|TRBV28
CASSFFRAEKLFF
TGTGCCAGCAGTTTCTTCAGGGCTGAAAAACTGTTTTTT
>TRBJ2-7|TRBD1|NA|TRBV27
CASADLGTVPYEQYF
TGTGCCAGCGCAGACCTAGGGACAGTCCCCTACGAGCAGTACTTC
>TRBJ2-7|NA|NA|TRBV11-2
CASSLGWAGGQYF
TGTGCCAGCAGCTTAGGATGGGCTGGGGGACAGTACTTC
>TRBJ2-1|TRBD2|NA|TRBV9
CASSPWGGSYNEQFF
TGTGCCAGCAGCCCCTGGGGGGGCTCCTACAATGAGCAGTTCTTC
>TRBJ2-3|TRBD1|NA|TRBV6-1
CASSETTGTGRSDTQYF
TGTGCCAGCAGTGAAACGACCGGGACAGGGAGGTCAGATACGCAGTATTTT
>TRBJ1-4|NA|NA|TRBV29-1
CSAADRTENEKLFF
TGCAGCGCTGCGGACCGAACCGAGAATGAAAAACTGTTTTTT
>TRBJ2-3|TRBD2|NA|TRBV6-1
CASSEATSGSNAPTDTQYF
TGTGCCAGCAGTGAAGCGACTAGCGGGAGCAACGCACCCACAGATACGCAGTATTTT
>TRBJ1-2|NA|NA|TRBV27
CASSLGQTYGYTF
TGTGCCAGCAGTTTAGGGCAGACCTATGGCTACACCTTC
>TRBJ2-7|NA|NA|TRBV27
CASSLFGGVGSYEQYF
TGTGCCAGCAGTTTATTCGGGGGTGTTGGGTCCTACGAGCAGTACTTC
>TRBJ1-5|NA|NA|TRBV28
CASHLTLSGNQPQHF
TGTGCCAGCCATTTGACTCTCTCGGGCAATCAGCCCCAGCATTTT
>TRBJ2-2|NA|NA|TRBV7-7
CASSADSFTGELFF
TGTGCCAGCAGCGCGGACAGTTTCACCGGGGAGCTGTTTTTT
>TRBJ1-2|NA|NA|TRBV6-1
CASSDGLWGGYTF
TGTGCCAGCAGTGATGGCCTTTGGGGTGGCTACACCTTC
>TRBJ2-7|TRBD1|once|TRBV7-3
CASSPDRVHEQYF
TGTGCCAGCAGCCCAGACAGGGTGCACGAGCAGTACTTC